This T cell receptor beta chain appears in the sequencing data of a study of blood T cell repertoires in COVID-19. Study in general: Both acute and convalescent COVID-19 samples were obtained from the United States, Italy and Spain. The analysed material was cDNA or gDNA that came from T cells, B-cell-depleted T cells, or PBMCs.

In the original analysis: Amplifying reference gene primers gave estimates of nucleated cell counts. TCRdb keeps only in-frame clones here, not all; method: immunoSEQ multiplex PCR. V, J and clone size are taken as reported in that table, and D and trimming were inferred from the DNA itself. The table includes some 200,000 clones, approximately 90% detected once. The table lists this clone with a few counts. This CDR3 is 15 amino acids long. In germline, CDR1 is LGHNA, CDR2 YNFKEQ. The V end was cut by 4 bases, the J end by 2 bases, with 14 bases between. The chain carries TRBV4-2 and TRBJ1-1; D may be TRBD1 (5 bases). The sequence came from a woman under 30 who had recovered from COVID-19. Sample: peripheral blood. As DNA, the CDR3 is TGTGCCAGCAGCCCAGGCCGGGGGAGTAACACTGAAGCTTTCTTT. This encodes CASSPGRGSNTEAFF.